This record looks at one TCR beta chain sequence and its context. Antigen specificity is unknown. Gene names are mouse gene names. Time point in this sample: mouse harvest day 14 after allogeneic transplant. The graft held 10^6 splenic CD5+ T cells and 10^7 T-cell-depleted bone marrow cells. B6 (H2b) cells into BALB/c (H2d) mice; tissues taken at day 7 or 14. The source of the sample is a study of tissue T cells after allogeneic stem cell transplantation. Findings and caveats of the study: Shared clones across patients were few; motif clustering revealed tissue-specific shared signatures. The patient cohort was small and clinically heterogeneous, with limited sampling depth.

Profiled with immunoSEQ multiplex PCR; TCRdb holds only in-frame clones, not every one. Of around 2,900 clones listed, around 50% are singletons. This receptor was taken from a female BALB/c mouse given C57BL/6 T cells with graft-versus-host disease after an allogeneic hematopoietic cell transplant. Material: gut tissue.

CDR3 amino acids: CASSLSGNNQAPLF. The sequenced part of the CDR3 DNA is TGTGCCAGCAGTCTGTCGGGTAACAACCAGGCTCCGCTT. The chain combines TRBV26 with TRBJ1-5; D gene uncertain. The read halts 1 residue ahead of the CDR3 end, with the missing end drawn from the germline J gene. This CDR3 is built from 14 residues. The V end was cut by 0 bases, the J end by 0 bases, with 3 bases between. Germline CDR1 is KGHPV and CDR2 is FQNQEV (reference sequence).